A selection of T cell receptor beta chains follows, all from one sample in a study of cytomegalovirus exposure and HLA in healthy donors. Clones were read by immunoSEQ multiplex PCR, and TCRdb kept only the in-frame ones, dropping some. The sample holds under 400,000 clones, around 90% seen once. Source material: PBMCs. These receptors were obtained from a man aged 30 to 39 in good health and CMV-seronegative. CDR3s include the opening cysteine and the closing phenylalanine or tryptophan. The order of the fields is CDR3 DNA, CDR3 protein, clone size, J gene, D gene, V gene. A D gene is named only where the DNA matches it firmly. Rows may omit the clone size; those that give it use once, few, many or a size class.

cdr3_nt: TGTGCCAGCAGAAGAAGCGGGGGCAATGAGCAGTTCTTC
cdr3_aa: CASRRSGGNEQFF
clone_size: .
j_call: TRBJ2-1
d_call: TRBD2
v_call: TRBV5-6

cdr3_nt: TGTGCCAGCAGTTATAACAGCTACAATGAGCAGTTCTTC
cdr3_aa: CASSYNSYNEQFF
clone_size: few
j_call: TRBJ2-1
d_call: .
v_call: TRBV27

cdr3_nt: TGTGCCAGTAGTGTCTTCAGGGGCCACACTGAAGCTTTCTTT
cdr3_aa: CASSVFRGHTEAFF
clone_size: .
j_call: TRBJ1-1
d_call: .
v_call: TRBV19

cdr3_nt: TGTGCCATCAGTGACCGGGCTAGCAACTCTGGAAACACCATATATTTT
cdr3_aa: CAISDRASNSGNTIYF
clone_size: .
j_call: TRBJ1-3
d_call: .
v_call: TRBV10-3

cdr3_nt: TGTGCCAGTAGTTCGTTGGCGGGGGGTGGCAATGAGCAGTTCTTC
cdr3_aa: CASSSLAGGGNEQFF
clone_size: .
j_call: TRBJ2-1
d_call: TRBD2
v_call: TRBV19

cdr3_nt: TGTGCCAGTAGTATTTCCGACAGGTTCGGCGGGGAGCTGTTTTTT
cdr3_aa: CASSISDRFGGELFF
clone_size: .
j_call: TRBJ2-2
d_call: .
v_call: TRBV19

cdr3_nt: TGTGCCAGCAGCCGGACTTCGTTCTACGAGCAGTACTTC
cdr3_aa: CASSRTSFYEQYF
clone_size: .
j_call: TRBJ2-7
d_call: .
v_call: TRBV5-8

cdr3_nt: TGTGCCAGCAGTTACTCGTGGAGGGACTATGGCTACACCTTC
cdr3_aa: CASSYSWRDYGYTF
clone_size: once
j_call: TRBJ1-2
d_call: .
v_call: TRBV6-5

cdr3_nt: TGTGCCAGCAGCTTGGACAGGGGGCCTTTCTCAGATACGCAGTATTTT
cdr3_aa: CASSLDRGPFSDTQYF
clone_size: .
j_call: TRBJ2-3
d_call: TRBD1
v_call: TRBV5-4

cdr3_nt: TGTGCCAGCAGTGATGGAGGGATCTTGGCTGAAGCTTTCTTT
cdr3_aa: CASSDGGILAEAFF
clone_size: once
j_call: TRBJ1-1
d_call: .
v_call: TRBV2

cdr3_nt: TGTGCCAGCAGCATGACAGGGATTGCTAACTATGGCTACACCTTC
cdr3_aa: CASSMTGIANYGYTF
clone_size: once
j_call: TRBJ1-2
d_call: TRBD1
v_call: TRBV5-6

cdr3_nt: TGCGCCAGCAGCTGGACAGGGGGTAATAGGGGCTACACCTTC
cdr3_aa: CASSWTGGNRGYTF
clone_size: .
j_call: TRBJ1-2
d_call: TRBD1
v_call: TRBV5-1

cdr3_nt: TGTGCCAGCAGCGCGGACAGCTGTCAAGTCTATGGCTACACCTTC
cdr3_aa: CASSADSCQVYGYTF
clone_size: .
j_call: TRBJ1-2
d_call: .
v_call: TRBV21-1

cdr3_nt: TGTGCCAGCAGTTACGGGGGGACAGACCTGAGGCAGTACTTC
cdr3_aa: CASSYGGTDLRQYF
clone_size: .
j_call: TRBJ2-7
d_call: .
v_call: TRBV6-5